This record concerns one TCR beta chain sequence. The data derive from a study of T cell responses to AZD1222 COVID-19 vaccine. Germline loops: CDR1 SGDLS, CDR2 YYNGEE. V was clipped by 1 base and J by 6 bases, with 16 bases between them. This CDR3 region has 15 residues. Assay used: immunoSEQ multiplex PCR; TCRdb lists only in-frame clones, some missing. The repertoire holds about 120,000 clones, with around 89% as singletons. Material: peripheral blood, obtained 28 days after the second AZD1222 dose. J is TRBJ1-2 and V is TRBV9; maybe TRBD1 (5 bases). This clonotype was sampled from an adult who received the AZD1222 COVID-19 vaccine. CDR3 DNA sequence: TGTGCCAGCAGCGTATATGGGGGTGGGTTAGATGGCTACACCTTC. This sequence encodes CASSVYGGGLDGYTF.